What follows are 22 T cell receptor beta chains derived from one specimen sequenced in a study of blood T cell repertoires in COVID-19. Produced via immunoSEQ multiplex PCR; TCRdb's table is partial and in-frame only. The sample includes approximately 150,000 clones, roughly nine tenths of them seen just once. The sequenced material came from peripheral blood. These receptors were collected from a man aged 60-69 years with active or convalescent COVID-19.

V usage is TRBV18 and J usage is TRBJ1-1; D is ambiguous. Deletions cut 5 bases from V and 1 base from J, with 14 bases between. The CDR3 runs to 15 residues. Germline CDR1 KGHSH, CDR2 LQKENI. CDR3 in DNA: TGTGCCAGCTCATCAGGTACGTCCTGGAACACTGAAGCTTTCTTT. Its translation is CASSSGTSWNTEAFF. Full variable domain (rest looked up from reference TRBV18 and TRBJ1-1): NAGVMQNPRHLVRRRGQEARLRCSPMKGHSHVYWYRQLPEEGLKFMVYLQKENIIDESGMPKERFSAEFPKEGPSILRIQQVVRGDSAAYFCASSSGTSWNTEAFFGQGTRLTVV.

This sequence joins TRBV4-2 and TRBJ1-1; 7 nucleotides line up with TRBD1. The V segment lost 3 bases and the J segment 1 base; nucleotides outside the gene matches: 5. CDR3 length: 15 residues. The germline CDR1 and CDR2 sequences are LGHNA and YNFKEQ. The CDR3: CASSHRTGSNTEAFF. The CDR3 region has the DNA TGTGCCAGCAGCCACCGGACAGGTTCGAACACTGAAGCTTTCTTT.

The chain recombines TRBV7-9 with TRBJ2-7; D is perhaps TRBD2 (6 bases). V was cut by 5 bases and J by 3 bases, with 11 bases left in between. Looked up from germline, CDR1 is SEHNR and CDR2 is FQNEAQ (reference sequence). The CDR3 loop spans 13 amino acids. CDR3 in amino acids: CASSPGLYYEQYF. CDR3 nucleotides: TGTGCCAGCAGCCCGGGACTCTACTACGAGCAGTACTTC.

This clone was counted a single time. This chain uses TRBV6-2 or TRBV6-3 with TRBJ1-2; TRBD1 is a possible D gene (6 bases). Per the germline V gene, CDR1 is MNHEY and CDR2 is SVGEGT. V lost 1 base and J lost 5, with 11 bases in between. The CDR3 loop spans 14 amino acids. The CDR3 bases are TGTGCCAGCAGTTACTATGGGACAATTTATGGCTACACCTTC. As protein: CASSYYGTIYGYTF.

This rearrangement joins TRBV6-5 to TRBJ2-7, with 11 positions matching TRBD1. Germline CDR1 and CDR2: MNHEY and SVGAGI. J lost 6 bases, V lost 9 bases, and 7 bases had no gene match. The CDR3 has 13 residues. DNA of the CDR3: TGTGCCAGTGGGACAGGGGGGGATCGCGAGCAGTACTTC. This codes for CASGTGGDREQYF.

The chain is built from TRBV5-1 and TRBJ1-2; D not resolved. V shed 4 bases and J shed 5 bases, with 12 bases lying between them. This CDR3 contains 13 residues. Per germline, CDR1 SGHRS and CDR2 YFSETQ. CDR3 coding DNA: TGCGCCAGCAGCCCCGGGGAGACATATGGCTACACCTTC. It codes for CASSPGETYGYTF.

The CDR3 region is CASSRTGMEKLFF. The DNA for the CDR3 is TGTGCCAGCAGCCGCACAGGGATGGAAAAACTGTTTTTT. V usage is TRBV14 and J usage is TRBJ1-4; D is perhaps TRBD1 (6 bases). Germline CDR1 is SGHDN and CDR2 is FVKESK. V dropped 4 bases and J dropped 8 bases, with 11 bases sitting between them. The CDR3 has 13 amino acids.

The gene calls are TRBV5-8 and TRBJ2-5; 9 bases line up with TRBD1. Germline CDR1 SGHTS, CDR2 YDEGEE. The CDR3 contains 14 residues. V gave up 3 bases and J gave up 9 bases; unmatched junction bases: 9. The CDR3 bases are TGTGCCAGCAGCTCCGGGACAGGGCTGAGGGCCCAGTACTTC. It translates to CASSSGTGLRAQYF.

This clone was observed a few times. The rearrangement links TRBV5-5 to TRBJ2-5; the D gene is possibly TRBD2 (5 bases). V lost 0 bases to trimming and J lost 3 bases, with 9 bases between them. The germline V gene has CDR1 SGHKS and CDR2 YYEKEE (reference sequence). This CDR3 region has 14 residues. The CDR3 loop is CASSLAAVEETQYF. In nucleotides, the CDR3 is TGTGCCAGCAGCTTGGCAGCGGTCGAAGAGACCCAGTACTTC. Combining the CDR3 with reference TRBV5-5 and TRBJ2-5 gives the whole variable domain DAGVTQSPTHLIKTRGQQVTLRCSPISGHKSVSWYQQVLGQGPQFIFQYYEKEERGRGNFPDRFSARQFPNYSSELNVNALLLGDSALYLCASSLAAVEETQYFGPGTRLLVL.

J is TRBJ2-7 and V is TRBV29-1, with 10 bases identical to TRBD1. This CDR3 has 13 residues. The germline V gene has CDR1 SQVTM and CDR2 ANQGSEA. J gave up 2 bases and V 7 bases, and 5 bases lay outside the gene matches. The CDR3 coding sequence is TGCAGCGCCGTCGGACAGGGGGCCTACGAGCAGTACTTC. Residues: CSAVGQGAYEQYF.

The J gene is TRBJ2-5, the V gene TRBV18; 7 nucleotides line up with TRBD1. Germline lookup yields CDR1 KGHSH and CDR2 LQKENI. Unmatched junction bases numbered 6, after V lost 5 bases and J lost 0 bases. There are 15 residues in the CDR3. CDR3 in DNA: TGTGCCAGCTCAACCGGGACAGCGTACCAAGAGACCCAGTACTTC. This gives the protein CASSTGTAYQETQYF.

The rearrangement joins TRBV5-1 to TRBJ1-2; possibly TRBD1 for D (5 bases). Trimming cost V 4 bases and J 3 bases, with 13 bases left between them. The CDR3 has 14 residues. Germline V gene data show CDR1 as SGHRS and CDR2 as YFSETQ. Here the CDR3 DNA reads TGCGCCAGCAGCACCCTCAGGGAGGACTATGGCTACACCTTC. Translated, it gives CASSTLREDYGYTF.

This clone was observed a handful of times. The chain links TRBV5-5 to TRBJ1-5, with a weak D call TRBD1 (5 bases). V lost 0 bases and J lost 3, with 10 bases in between. The CDR3 sequence is 15 residues long. The germline gives CDR1 SGHKS, CDR2 YYEKEE (reference sequence). The CDR3 DNA follows: TGTGCCAGCAGCTTGGGCCCAGGGCACAATCAGCCCCAGCATTTT. It encodes CASSLGPGHNQPQHF.

This clone was seen once. The V gene is TRBV6-2 or TRBV6-3, the J gene TRBJ1-1; a weak D match, TRBD1 (5 bases). CDR1 is MNHEY, CDR2 SVGEGT, per germline. V was shortened by 5 bases and J by 2 bases, with 12 bases between the two germline ends. CDR3 length: 14 amino acids. The CDR3 DNA reads as TGTGCCAGCAGTGACCGACAGCACAACACTGAAGCTTTCTTT. Translated: CASSDRQHNTEAFF.

The chain combines TRBV6-5 with TRBJ1-4; D remains unclear. The V gene's germline CDR1 is MNHEY and CDR2 SVGAGI. Between the trimmed V and J ends, which lost 2 bases and 4 bases, there was a span of 11 bases. This CDR3 is 15 amino acids long. CDR3 sequence: CASSYAGSNNEKLFF. CDR3 in DNA: TGTGCCAGCAGTTACGCGGGATCGAATAATGAAAAACTGTTTTTT.

The genes are TRBV21-1 and TRBJ1-1. TRBV21-1 is described as a pseudogene. CDR3 length: 16 residues. CDR3 nucleotides: TGTGCCAGCAGCATGGTCCGGGGTCGGATGAATACTGAAGCTTTCTTT. Translating it yields CASSMVRGRMNTEAFF.

This rearrangement joins TRBV4-2 to TRBJ1-6; D not resolved. The V gene lost 1 base and the J gene lost 5 bases, with 21 bases spanning the gap. CDR3 length equals 19 residues. Germline V CDR1 and CDR2: LGHNA, YNFKEQ. The CDR3 loop reads CASSQVKELISGNNSPLHF. CDR3 DNA sequence: TGTGCCAGCAGCCAAGTCAAGGAACTTATCTCGGGGAATAATTCACCCCTCCACTTT.

The chain combines TRBV5-1 with TRBJ2-7; 10 positions match TRBD2. Germline CDR1 reads SGHRS; CDR2 reads YFSETQ. The junction had 15 bases not matched to a gene; V was cut back by 3 bases and J by 6 bases. This CDR3 is built from 17 residues. The CDR3, as DNA: TGCGCCAGCAGCTGGGGACTAGCGTCTATAGGAGTCGGCGAGCAGTACTTC. This gives the protein CASSWGLASIGVGEQYF.

V is TRBV3-1 (or the pseudogene TRBV3-2) and J is TRBJ2-2; weak D call: TRBD2 (7 bases). Germline CDR1 LGHDT, CDR2 YNNKEL (reference sequence). Trimming cost V 4 bases and J 7 bases, with 16 bases left between them. The CDR3 totals 15 residues. The CDR3 spells CASSPWGGAGGELFF. The CDR3 region has the DNA TGTGCCAGCAGCCCTTGGGGGGGGGCTGGCGGGGAGCTGTTTTTT.

The chain couples TRBV7-7 to TRBJ2-5; a weak D match, TRBD2 (5 bases). CDR1 SSHAT and CDR2 FNYEAQ come from the germline V gene (reference sequence). CDR3 length: 15 amino acids. Trimming stripped 5 bases from V and 2 bases from J, with 15 bases between. The CDR3 coding sequence is TGTGCCAGCAGCGTCGTCACCCGGGAACAAGAGACCCAGTACTTC. It specifies CASSVVTREQETQYF.

V is TRBV4-2 and J is TRBJ1-5; 8 bases are a match to TRBD1. V trimming: 1 base; J trimming: 4 bases; junction bases outside the gene matches: 6. CDR3 length equals 16 residues. Germline CDR1 is LGHNA and CDR2 is YNFKEQ. In DNA, the CDR3 is TGTGCCAGCAGCCAAGTTCCGGACAGGGCAAATCAGCCCCAGCATTTT. It codes for CASSQVPDRANQPQHF.

This clone was seen only once. V and J are TRBV21-1 and TRBJ2-1; TRBD1, the table's D call, was not compared with the DNA. TRBV21-1 is classified as a pseudogene. The CDR3 sequence is 12 residues long. CDR3 amino acids: CASSMGQEKQFF. CDR3 nucleotide sequence: TGTGCCAGCAGCATGGGGCAGGAAAAGCAGTTCTTC.